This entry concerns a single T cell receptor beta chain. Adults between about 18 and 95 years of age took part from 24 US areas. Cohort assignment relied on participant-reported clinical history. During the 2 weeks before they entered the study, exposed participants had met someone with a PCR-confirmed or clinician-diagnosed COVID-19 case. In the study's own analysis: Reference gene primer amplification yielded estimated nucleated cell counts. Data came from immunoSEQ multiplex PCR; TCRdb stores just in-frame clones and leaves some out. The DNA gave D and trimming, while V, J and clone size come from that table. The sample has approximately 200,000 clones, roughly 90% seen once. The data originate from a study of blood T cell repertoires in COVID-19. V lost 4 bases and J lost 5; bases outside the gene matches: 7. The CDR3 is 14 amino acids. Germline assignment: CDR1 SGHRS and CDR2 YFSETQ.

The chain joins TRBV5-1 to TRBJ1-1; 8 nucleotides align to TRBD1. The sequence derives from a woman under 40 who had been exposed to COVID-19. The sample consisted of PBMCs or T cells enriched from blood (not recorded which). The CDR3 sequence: CASSPRTGRTEAFF. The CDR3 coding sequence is TGCGCCAGCAGCCCACGGACAGGGAGAACTGAAGCTTTCTTT.